This is a list of T cell receptor beta chains from one sample in a study of beta chain features in type 1 diabetes. The data were produced by immunoSEQ multiplex PCR, yet TCRdb's version contains in-frame clones alone and is incomplete. Of hundreds of thousands of clones in the sample, approximately 11% were seen once. What was sequenced was naive CD4+ T cells from blood. The receptors shown here come from a woman aged 25 to 39 in good health. Each CDR3 is given with its conserved first and last residue. The D gene is left open where the match is weak. Only part of the rows carry a size: once, few, many, or a class if the clone is expanded.

clone_size: NA; j_call: TRBJ2-7; d_call: NA; v_call: TRBV7-3; cdr3_aa: CASSLSAGPSYEQYF; cdr3_nt: TGTGCCAGCAGCTTATCGGCAGGGCCCTCCTACGAGCAGTACTTC
clone_size: NA; j_call: TRBJ2-7; d_call: TRBD1; v_call: TRBV29-1; cdr3_aa: CSVGDRGYEQYF; cdr3_nt: TGCAGCGTTGGGGACAGGGGATACGAGCAGTACTTC
clone_size: few; j_call: TRBJ2-7; d_call: NA; v_call: TRBV7-3; cdr3_aa: CASSKGTSGSEQYF; cdr3_nt: TGTGCCAGCAGTAAAGGGACTTCCGGATCCGAGCAGTACTTC
clone_size: NA; j_call: TRBJ1-1; d_call: TRBD1; v_call: TRBV28; cdr3_aa: CASSSVGTGVTEAFF; cdr3_nt: TGTGCCAGCAGTTCCGTCGGGACAGGGGTCACTGAAGCTTTCTTT
clone_size: few; j_call: TRBJ2-3; d_call: NA; v_call: TRBV7-3; cdr3_aa: CASSLTATDTQYF; cdr3_nt: TGTGCCAGCAGCTTAACGGCCACAGATACGCAGTATTTT
clone_size: few; j_call: TRBJ2-1; d_call: NA; v_call: TRBV4-3; cdr3_aa: CASSQGDLALNEQFF; cdr3_nt: TGCGCCAGCAGCCAAGGGGACCTAGCGCTCAATGAGCAGTTCTTC
clone_size: few; j_call: TRBJ2-5; d_call: NA; v_call: TRBV9; cdr3_aa: CASSVDTSQETQYF; cdr3_nt: TGTGCCAGCAGCGTGGACACAAGCCAAGAGACCCAGTACTTC
clone_size: NA; j_call: TRBJ1-1; d_call: NA; v_call: TRBV7-3; cdr3_aa: CASSLQDPAAGSEAFF; cdr3_nt: TGTGCCAGCAGCTTACAGGACCCAGCGGCGGGCTCTGAAGCTTTCTTT
clone_size: NA; j_call: TRBJ1-2; d_call: NA; v_call: TRBV25-1; cdr3_aa: CASSHLQGWTGYTF; cdr3_nt: TGTGCCAGCAGCCATTTACAGGGATGGACTGGCTACACCTTC
clone_size: few; j_call: TRBJ1-2; d_call: TRBD1; v_call: TRBV18; cdr3_aa: CASSPDRGTYGYTF; cdr3_nt: TGTGCCAGCTCACCAGACAGGGGTACCTATGGCTACACCTTC
clone_size: NA; j_call: TRBJ1-5; d_call: NA; v_call: TRBV19; cdr3_aa: CASSIDRYSNQPQHF; cdr3_nt: TGTGCCAGTAGTATCGATAGATATAGCAATCAGCCCCAGCATTTT
clone_size: few; j_call: TRBJ2-7; d_call: NA; v_call: TRBV2; cdr3_aa: CASTLPHSYEQYF; cdr3_nt: TGTGCCAGCACCCTACCCCATTCCTACGAGCAGTACTTC
clone_size: NA; j_call: TRBJ2-7; d_call: TRBD2; v_call: TRBV29-1; cdr3_aa: CSVARTGGAGLAGVGSGSYEQYF; cdr3_nt: TGCAGCGTTGCACGGACAGGGGGAGCGGGACTAGCGGGAGTGGGGAGCGGCTCCTACGAGCAGTACTTC
clone_size: few; j_call: TRBJ2-5; d_call: NA; v_call: TRBV10-3; cdr3_aa: CAIGERFQETQYF; cdr3_nt: TGTGCCATCGGGGAGAGATTCCAAGAGACCCAGTACTTC
clone_size: NA; j_call: TRBJ2-2; d_call: TRBD1; v_call: TRBV5-1; cdr3_aa: CASSMGQYTGELFF; cdr3_nt: TGCGCCAGCAGCATGGGACAGTACACCGGGGAGCTGTTTTTT
clone_size: few; j_call: TRBJ1-1; d_call: NA; v_call: TRBV18; cdr3_aa: CASSLTGVNTEAFF; cdr3_nt: TGTGCCAGCTCACTTACGGGAGTGAACACTGAAGCTTTCTTT
clone_size: few; j_call: TRBJ2-3; d_call: NA; v_call: TRBV28; cdr3_aa: CASRQVKDTQYF; cdr3_nt: TGTGCCAGCAGACAAGTGAAAGATACGCAGTATTTT
clone_size: few; j_call: TRBJ2-7; d_call: TRBD2; v_call: TRBV7-2; cdr3_aa: CASSLGLAGVYEQYF; cdr3_nt: TGTGCCAGCAGCCTCGGACTAGCGGGAGTCTACGAGCAGTACTTC
clone_size: few; j_call: TRBJ2-5; d_call: NA; v_call: TRBV5-1; cdr3_aa: CASSLAAGWAQETQYF; cdr3_nt: TGCGCCAGCAGCTTGGCCGCAGGGTGGGCCCAAGAGACCCAGTACTTC
clone_size: few; j_call: TRBJ2-7; d_call: TRBD1; v_call: TRBV7-9; cdr3_aa: CASRPGQGGSYEQYF; cdr3_nt: TGTGCCAGCAGACCGGGACAGGGTGGCTCCTACGAGCAGTACTTC
clone_size: NA; j_call: TRBJ1-5; d_call: NA; v_call: TRBV28; cdr3_aa: CASSFRSGGPNQPQHF; cdr3_nt: TGTGCCAGCAGTTTTCGATCGGGGGGGCCCAATCAGCCCCAGCATTTT
clone_size: few; j_call: TRBJ2-1; d_call: NA; v_call: TRBV6-1; cdr3_aa: CASRLEGYNEQFF; cdr3_nt: TGTGCCAGCAGATTGGAGGGCTACAATGAGCAGTTCTTC
clone_size: NA; j_call: TRBJ1-1; d_call: NA; v_call: TRBV11-2; cdr3_aa: CASSLVGGLGAFF; cdr3_nt: TGTGCCAGCAGCTTAGTGGGAGGGCTTGGAGCTTTCTTT
clone_size: few; j_call: TRBJ2-1; d_call: TRBD2; v_call: TRBV28; cdr3_aa: CASSSHSGLAGGISYNEQFF; cdr3_nt: TGTGCCAGCAGTTCCCACTCGGGACTAGCGGGGGGGATCTCCTACAATGAGCAGTTCTTC
clone_size: NA; j_call: TRBJ2-3; d_call: TRBD2; v_call: TRBV7-2; cdr3_aa: CASSPGLAGRTDTQYF; cdr3_nt: TGTGCCAGCAGCCCGGGACTAGCGGGGAGGACAGATACGCAGTATTTT
clone_size: NA; j_call: TRBJ2-5; d_call: TRBD2; v_call: TRBV28; cdr3_aa: CASSTWTSSVTQYF; cdr3_nt: TGTGCCAGCAGTACATGGACTAGTTCGGTGACCCAGTACTTC
clone_size: NA; j_call: TRBJ1-4; d_call: NA; v_call: TRBV28; cdr3_aa: CASSLGRTEGKLFF; cdr3_nt: TGTGCCAGCAGTTTAGGACGGACAGAGGGAAAACTGTTTTTT
clone_size: NA; j_call: TRBJ2-7; d_call: NA; v_call: TRBV10-3; cdr3_aa: CAIGASGGDEQYF; cdr3_nt: TGTGCCATCGGAGCCAGTGGCGGCGACGAGCAGTACTTC
clone_size: NA; j_call: TRBJ2-1; d_call: NA; v_call: TRBV10-3; cdr3_aa: CAINGASGSEQFF; cdr3_nt: TGTGCCATCAATGGAGCTAGTGGGAGTGAGCAGTTCTTC
clone_size: few; j_call: TRBJ2-3; d_call: TRBD2; v_call: TRBV7-9; cdr3_aa: CASSSTSGRQYF; cdr3_nt: TGTGCCAGCAGCTCGACTAGCGGGAGGCAGTATTTT
clone_size: NA; j_call: TRBJ2-3; d_call: NA; v_call: TRBV6-5; cdr3_aa: CASSYSELAFTDTQYF; cdr3_nt: TGTGCCAGCAGTTACTCAGAACTTGCCTTCACAGATACGCAGTATTTT
clone_size: few; j_call: TRBJ1-1; d_call: NA; v_call: TRBV11-1; cdr3_aa: CASSLGLDRANTEAFF; cdr3_nt: TGTGCCAGCAGCTTAGGTCTGGACAGAGCAAACACTGAAGCTTTCTTT
clone_size: NA; j_call: TRBJ2-7; d_call: TRBD2; v_call: TRBV5-1; cdr3_aa: CASSLGLAGDLVYYEQYF; cdr3_nt: TGCGCCAGCAGCTTGGGACTAGCGGGGGATCTTGTGTACTACGAGCAGTACTTC
clone_size: few; j_call: TRBJ2-5; d_call: NA; v_call: TRBV7-8; cdr3_aa: CASSSTVSLGTQYF; cdr3_nt: TGTGCCAGCAGCTCGACAGTATCCCTCGGGACCCAGTACTTC
clone_size: few; j_call: TRBJ2-1; d_call: NA; v_call: TRBV5-1; cdr3_aa: CASSLVAGGRNEQFF; cdr3_nt: TGCGCCAGCAGCTTGGTGGCCGGGGGGCGCAATGAGCAGTTCTTC
clone_size: NA; j_call: TRBJ2-1; d_call: TRBD1; v_call: TRBV18; cdr3_aa: CASSPLPRTGVYNEQFF; cdr3_nt: TGTGCCAGCTCACCTCTGCCCAGGACAGGGGTCTACAATGAGCAGTTCTTC
clone_size: NA; j_call: TRBJ2-7; d_call: TRBD2; v_call: TRBV5-1; cdr3_aa: CASSWTSGNYEQYF; cdr3_nt: TGCGCCAGCAGCTGGACTAGCGGGAACTACGAGCAGTACTTC
clone_size: few; j_call: TRBJ2-1; d_call: NA; v_call: TRBV7-9; cdr3_aa: CASSLAGGSEQFF; cdr3_nt: TGTGCCAGCAGCTTAGCGGGAGGTAGTGAGCAGTTCTTC
clone_size: NA; j_call: TRBJ1-2; d_call: TRBD1; v_call: TRBV11-1; cdr3_aa: CASSNRDRGYGYTF; cdr3_nt: TGTGCCAGCAGCAACCGGGACAGGGGCTATGGCTACACCTTC
clone_size: NA; j_call: TRBJ2-6; d_call: TRBD1; v_call: TRBV7-3; cdr3_aa: CASSLQGQVRSGANVLTF; cdr3_nt: TGTGCCAGCAGCTTACAGGGACAGGTCCGATCTGGGGCCAACGTCCTGACTTTC
clone_size: NA; j_call: TRBJ2-1; d_call: NA; v_call: TRBV30; cdr3_aa: CAWSITSGVNEQFF; cdr3_nt: TGTGCCTGGAGTATAACGTCGGGAGTAAATGAGCAGTTCTTC
clone_size: few; j_call: TRBJ2-1; d_call: TRBD2; v_call: TRBV19; cdr3_aa: CASSIEGLAGVSGEQFF; cdr3_nt: TGTGCCAGTAGTATAGAGGGACTAGCGGGAGTCTCTGGTGAGCAGTTCTTC
clone_size: NA; j_call: TRBJ2-7; d_call: TRBD1; v_call: TRBV5-6; cdr3_aa: CASRQGTGGGEQYF; cdr3_nt: TGTGCCAGCAGGCAAGGGACAGGGGGCGGGGAGCAGTACTTC
clone_size: few; j_call: TRBJ1-1; d_call: NA; v_call: TRBV5-1; cdr3_aa: CASSTMGGSGTEAFF; cdr3_nt: TGCGCCAGCAGCACCATGGGGGGGTCAGGGACTGAAGCTTTCTTT
clone_size: few; j_call: TRBJ2-6; d_call: TRBD1; v_call: TRBV5-4; cdr3_aa: CASSASGGTGANVLTF; cdr3_nt: TGTGCCAGCAGCGCCTCAGGGGGCACTGGGGCCAACGTCCTGACTTTC
clone_size: NA; j_call: TRBJ2-1; d_call: TRBD1; v_call: TRBV29-1; cdr3_aa: CSVDLTGNHEQFF; cdr3_nt: TGCAGCGTTGACTTGACAGGGAACCATGAGCAGTTCTTC